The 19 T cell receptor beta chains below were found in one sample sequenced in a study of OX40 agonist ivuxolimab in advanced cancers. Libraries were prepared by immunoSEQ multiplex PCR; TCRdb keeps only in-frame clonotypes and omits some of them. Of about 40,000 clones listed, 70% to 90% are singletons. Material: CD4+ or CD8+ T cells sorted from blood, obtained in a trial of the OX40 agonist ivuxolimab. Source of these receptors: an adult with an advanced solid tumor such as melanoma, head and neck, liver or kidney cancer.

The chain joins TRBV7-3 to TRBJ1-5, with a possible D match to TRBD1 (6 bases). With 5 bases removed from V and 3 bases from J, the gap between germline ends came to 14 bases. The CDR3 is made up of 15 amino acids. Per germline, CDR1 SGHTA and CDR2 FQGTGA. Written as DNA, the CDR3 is TGTGCCAGCAGCCCTATAGGACAGAACAATCAGCCCCAGCATTTT. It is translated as CASSPIGQNNQPQHF.

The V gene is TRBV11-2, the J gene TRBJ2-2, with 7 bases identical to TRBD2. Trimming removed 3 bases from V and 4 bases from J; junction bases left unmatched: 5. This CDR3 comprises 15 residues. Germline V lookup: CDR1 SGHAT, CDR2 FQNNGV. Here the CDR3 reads CASSLTSSSTGELFF. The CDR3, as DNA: TGTGCCAGCAGCTTGACTAGCTCGAGCACCGGGGAGCTGTTTTTT.

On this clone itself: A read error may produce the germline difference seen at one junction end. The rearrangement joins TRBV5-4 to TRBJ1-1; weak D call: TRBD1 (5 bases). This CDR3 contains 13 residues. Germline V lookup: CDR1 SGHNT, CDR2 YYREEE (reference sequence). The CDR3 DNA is TGCGCCAGCAGCCAAGGGGTGGGCACTGAAGCTTTCTTT. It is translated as CASSQGVGTEAFF.

CDR3 loop: CASSGARTTGNEQFF. DNA for the CDR3: TGTGCCAGCAGCGGCGCTAGAACTACAGGGAATGAGCAGTTCTTC. The chain joins TRBV27 to TRBJ2-1; possible D gene TRBD1, 6 bases. The CDR3 extends over 15 amino acids. V lost 6 bases to trimming and J lost 7 bases, with 19 bases between them. The germline V gene has CDR1 MNHEY and CDR2 SMNVEV (reference sequence).

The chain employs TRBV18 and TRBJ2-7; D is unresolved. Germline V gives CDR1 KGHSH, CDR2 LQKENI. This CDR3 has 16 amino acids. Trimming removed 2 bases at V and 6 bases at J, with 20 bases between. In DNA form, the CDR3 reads TGTGCCAGCTCACCAGGGGTGGGCTCCCTAGAAGGCGAGCAGTACTTC. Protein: CASSPGVGSLEGEQYF.

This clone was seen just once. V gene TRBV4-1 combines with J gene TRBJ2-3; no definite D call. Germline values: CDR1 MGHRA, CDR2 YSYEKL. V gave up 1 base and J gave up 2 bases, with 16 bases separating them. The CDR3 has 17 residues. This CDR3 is CASSQGVGQSPTDTQYF. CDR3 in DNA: TGCGCCAGCAGCCAAGGGGTAGGCCAATCTCCCACAGATACGCAGTATTTT.

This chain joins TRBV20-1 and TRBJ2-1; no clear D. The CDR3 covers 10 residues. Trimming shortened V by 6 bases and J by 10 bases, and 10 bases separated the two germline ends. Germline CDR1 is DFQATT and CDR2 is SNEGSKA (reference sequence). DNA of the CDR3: TGCAGTGCAGAGATCCAGGAGCAGTTCTTC. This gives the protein CSAEIQEQFF.

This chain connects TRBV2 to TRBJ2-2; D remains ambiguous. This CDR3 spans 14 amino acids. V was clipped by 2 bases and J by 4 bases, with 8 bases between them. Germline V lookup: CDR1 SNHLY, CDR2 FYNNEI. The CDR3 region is CASSERQATGELFF. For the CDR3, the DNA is TGTGCCAGCAGTGAACGTCAAGCCACCGGGGAGCTGTTTTTT.

The CDR3 is CASSRRAGAFF. The DNA for the CDR3 is TGTGCCAGCAGCCGGCGGGCGGGGGCTTTCTTT. The chain links TRBV5-6 to TRBJ1-1; no reliable D call. The CDR3 extends over 11 amino acids. The V gene lost 4 bases and the J gene lost 11 bases, with 12 bases spanning the gap. The germline gives CDR1 SGHDT, CDR2 YYEEEE.

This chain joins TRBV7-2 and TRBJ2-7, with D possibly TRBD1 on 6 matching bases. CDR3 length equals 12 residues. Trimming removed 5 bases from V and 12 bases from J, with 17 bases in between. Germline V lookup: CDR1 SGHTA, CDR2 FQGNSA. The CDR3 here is CASSPDWDNPYF. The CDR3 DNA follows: TGTGCCAGCAGCCCCGACTGGGACAATCCGTACTTC.

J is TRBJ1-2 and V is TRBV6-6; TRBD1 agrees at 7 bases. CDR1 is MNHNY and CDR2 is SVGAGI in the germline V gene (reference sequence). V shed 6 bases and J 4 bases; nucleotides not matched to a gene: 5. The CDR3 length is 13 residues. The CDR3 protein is CASSTGAFYGYTF. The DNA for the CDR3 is TGTGCCAGCAGCACAGGGGCCTTCTATGGCTACACCTTC.

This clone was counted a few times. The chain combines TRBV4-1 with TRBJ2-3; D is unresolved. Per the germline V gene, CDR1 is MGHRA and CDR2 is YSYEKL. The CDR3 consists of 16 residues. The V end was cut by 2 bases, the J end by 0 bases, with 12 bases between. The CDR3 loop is CASSQQDLVSTDTQYF. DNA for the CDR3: TGCGCCAGCAGCCAACAGGACCTAGTGAGCACAGATACGCAGTATTTT.

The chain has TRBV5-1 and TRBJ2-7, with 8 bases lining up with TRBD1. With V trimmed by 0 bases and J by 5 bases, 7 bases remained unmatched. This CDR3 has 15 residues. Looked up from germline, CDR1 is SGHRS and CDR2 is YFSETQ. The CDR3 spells CASSLGTGISNEQYF. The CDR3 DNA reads TGCGCCAGCAGCTTGGGGACAGGGATATCCAACGAGCAGTACTTC. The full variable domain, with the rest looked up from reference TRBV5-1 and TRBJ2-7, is KAGVTQTPRYLIKTRGQQVTLSCSPISGHRSVSWYQQTPGQGLQFLFEYFSETQRNKGNFPGRFSGRQFSNSRSEMNVSTLELGDSALYLCASSLGTGISNEQYFGPGTRLTVT.

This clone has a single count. DNA for the CDR3: TGTGCCAGCAGTAAGGAGGGGGCTGAAGCTTTCTTT. Translation gives CASSKEGAEAFF. The chain employs TRBV6-5 and TRBJ1-1; a weak D match, TRBD1 (6 bases). Per the germline V gene, CDR1 is MNHEY and CDR2 is SVGAGI. Trimming shortened V by 5 bases and J by 6 bases, and 10 bases separated the two germline ends. This CDR3 comprises 12 residues.

For the CDR3, the DNA is TGTGCCAGCAGTCCACGGACAGGGGGAAGTGAAAAACTGTTTTTT. Residues: CASSPRTGGSEKLFF. The chain is built from TRBV6-6 and TRBJ1-4; 10 bases are shared with TRBD1. V lost 5 bases and J lost 7; bases outside the gene matches: 7. The CDR3 has 15 residues. Germline CDR1 reads MNHNY; CDR2 reads SVGAGI (reference sequence).

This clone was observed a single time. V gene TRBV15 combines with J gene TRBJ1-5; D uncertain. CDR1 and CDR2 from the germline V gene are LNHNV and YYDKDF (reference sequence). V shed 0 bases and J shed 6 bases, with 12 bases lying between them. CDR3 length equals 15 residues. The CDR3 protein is CATSRDLLGGQPQHF. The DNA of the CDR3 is TGTGCCACCAGCAGAGATTTATTGGGAGGTCAGCCCCAGCATTTT. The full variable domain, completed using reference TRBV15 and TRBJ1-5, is DAMVIQNPRYQVTQFGKPVTLSCSQTLNHNVMYWYQQKSSQAPKLLFHYYDKDFNNEADTPDNFQSRRPNTSFCFLDIRSPGLGDTAMYLCATSRDLLGGQPQHFGDGTRLSIL.

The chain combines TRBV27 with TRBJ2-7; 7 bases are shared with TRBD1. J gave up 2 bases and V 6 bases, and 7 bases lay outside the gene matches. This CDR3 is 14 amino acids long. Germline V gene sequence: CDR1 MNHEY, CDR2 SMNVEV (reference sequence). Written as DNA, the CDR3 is TGTGCCAGCAGCGACAGGGAAATTGCCTACGAGCAGTACTTC. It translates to CASSDREIAYEQYF.

The CDR3 spells CASSQIAGSSYEQYF. The DNA for the CDR3 is TGTGCCAGCAGCCAAATAGCGGGGTCCTCCTACGAGCAGTACTTC. The gene calls are TRBV7-9 and TRBJ2-7; 8 bases fit TRBD2. The CDR3 is 15 residues long. J was trimmed by 0 bases and V by 5 bases; bases with no gene match: 6. The germline gives CDR1 SEHNR, CDR2 FQNEAQ (reference sequence).

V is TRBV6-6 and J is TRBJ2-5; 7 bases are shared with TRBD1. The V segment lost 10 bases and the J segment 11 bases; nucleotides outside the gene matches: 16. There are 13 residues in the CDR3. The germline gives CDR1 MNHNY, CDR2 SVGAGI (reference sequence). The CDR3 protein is CAIRDSDSYAQYF. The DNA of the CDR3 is TGTGCCATCAGGGACAGCGATTCCTACGCGCAGTACTTC.